What follows is one TCR beta chain and its context. Germline CDR1 and CDR2: WNHNN and SYGVQD (reference sequence). CDR3 length: 20 residues. The junction had 16 bases not matched to a gene; V was cut back by 4 bases and J by 0 bases. These data belong to a study of blood T cell repertoires in COVID-19. Background on the study: Both acute and convalescent COVID-19 samples were obtained from the United States, Italy and Spain. From T cells, B-cell-depleted T cells, or PBMCs came the material, which was cDNA or gDNA.

Authors' analysis steps: Estimation of nucleated cell counts relied on the amplification of reference gene primers. Clones were read by immunoSEQ multiplex PCR, and TCRdb kept only the in-frame ones, dropping some. That table supplies the V and J calls and clone size; D and trimming were determined from the DNA. Of approximately 120,000 clones listed, about 82% are singletons. This chain uses TRBV10-1 with TRBJ2-4; 9 positions match TRBD2. This sequence was found in a human donor in a cohort sampled during active COVID-19. The sample taken for sequencing was peripheral blood. In nucleotides, the CDR3 is TGCGCCAGCAGTGTCGGGCCCGCGGGAGGGCAACGAGGAGCCAAAAACATTCAGTACTTC. This sequence encodes CASSVGPAGGQRGAKNIQYF.